The T cell receptor (beta chain) described here comes from a study of blood T cell repertoires in COVID-19. Study-level information: Acute-phase and convalescent COVID-19 samples originated in the United States, Italy and Spain.

TCRdb's table, derived via immunoSEQ multiplex PCR, lists solely in-frame clones and lacks some. The table lists a few hundred thousand clones, 70% to 90% of them singletons. The CDR3 spans 18 residues. Trimming cost V 4 bases and J 0 bases, with 19 bases left between them. V gene TRBV23-1 combines with J gene TRBJ1-5; tentatively, D is TRBD1 (6 bases). TRBV23-1 is identified as an open reading frame with a role that is uncertain. The source of this sequence is a man under 40 with active or convalescent COVID-19. The specimen was peripheral blood. The CDR3 is CASSLTTVKGHSNQPQHF. The CDR3 DNA sequence: TGCGCCAGCAGTCTAACGACAGTCAAGGGACATAGCAATCAGCCCCAGCATTTT.